The 11 T cell receptor beta chains below were found in one sample sequenced in a study of regulatory T cells in long-lasting Graves disease (TCRdb year 2021). The time point label on this specimen signifies: persistent/refractory GD, antithyroid drugs over 5 years with positive TRAb. For both TCR sequencing and RNA sequencing, RNA was extracted from PBMCs using TRIzol. Libraries were made using multiplex PCR. Sequenced using an Illumina HiSeq 4000. To build TCR beta libraries, CDR3 regions were amplified by Arm-PCR using iRepertoire HTBI primers. TCRdb's own reprocessing of the public reads used fastp at Q25 and MiXCR and kept productive beta chains. Each record represents a unique CDR3 protein, reported with the most common genes and DNA among its rows. The sample data list 400,000 to 450,000 distinct CDR3 sequences, and 20% to 30% of these were observed just once. The top ten clones comprise over 25% of the sample.

Source: peripheral blood mononuclear cells (PBMCs), taken when the disease was refractory, from a patient treated with antithyroid drugs. The receptors were sampled from a female donor with Graves disease.

The chain is built from TRBV19 and TRBJ2-4; the match to TRBD2 covers 7 bases. J gave up 3 bases and V 4 bases, and 12 bases lay outside the gene matches. The CDR3 consists of 17 residues. CDR1 and CDR2 (germline): LNHDA, SQIVND (reference sequence). The CDR3 loop is CASSRIGGSGVKNIQYF. DNA of the CDR3: TGTGCCAGTAGTAGGATTGGCGGGAGTGGCGTCAAAAACATTCAGTACTTC.

This clonotype was recorded many times. This chain uses TRBV2 with TRBJ1-1; no firm D call. The germline V gene encodes CDR1 SNHLY and CDR2 FYNNEI. The CDR3 contains 15 residues. With 6 bases removed from V and 2 bases from J, the gap between germline ends came to 16 bases. CDR3 sequence reads: CASRRVGLTNTEAFF. The CDR3 bases are TGTGCCAGCAGACGAGTTGGACTCACTAACACTGAAGCTTTCTTT.

This clonotype was seen a few times. One end of the junction varies from germline; a read error may be responsible. The rearrangement links TRBV5-1 to TRBJ1-6, with 7 bases lining up with TRBD1. Germline V CDR1 and CDR2: SGHRS, YFSETQ. The CDR3 totals 14 residues. The CDR3 region is CASRNRGVNSPLHF. The DNA for the CDR3 is TGTGCCAGCAGGAACAGGGGTGTTAATTCACCCCTCCACTTT.

This clonotype has ten or more counts. The chain carries TRBV12-3 or TRBV12-4 and TRBJ1-2; no definite D call. This CDR3 is 14 amino acids long. The V and J ends lost 11 bases and 3 bases respectively, with 19 bases between them. CDR3 in DNA: TGTGCCCAAAGGAGAATGTCTTGGGACTATGGCTACACCTTC. This encodes CAQRRMSWDYGYTF.

This clonotype has only a few counts. The chain carries TRBV7-9 and TRBJ2-3; 10 bases fit TRBD1. The V gene end was trimmed by 4 bases and the J gene end by 1 base; junction bases not matched to a gene: 5. The CDR3 spans 16 residues. CDR1 is SEHNR, CDR2 FQNEAQ, per germline (reference sequence). The CDR3 region is CASSSSGTGGTDTQYF. The CDR3, as DNA: TGTGCCAGCAGCTCCTCCGGGACAGGGGGCACAGATACGCAGTATTTT.

This chain connects TRBV27 to TRBJ1-5; D uncertain. Germline assignment: CDR1 MNHEY and CDR2 SMNVEV (reference sequence). The CDR3 covers 13 residues. V was trimmed by 1 base and J by 6 bases, leaving 7 bases between them. The CDR3 protein is CASSLLSGQPQHF. The CDR3 region has the DNA TGTGCCAGCAGTTTATTATCAGGTCAGCCCCAGCATTTT.

The gene calls are TRBV29-1 and TRBJ2-1; 7 positions match TRBD1. Germline assignment: CDR1 SQVTM and CDR2 ANQGSEA. The ends lost 3 bases at V and 7 bases at J; junction bases unmatched: 0. CDR3 length: 11 amino acids. The CDR3 DNA follows: TGCAGCGTTGAGACAGGGAATGAGCAGTTCTTC. Amino acids: CSVETGNEQFF.

The gene calls are TRBV7-9 and TRBJ1-2, with D unresolved. V was trimmed by 5 bases and J by 9 bases, leaving 19 bases between them. The CDR3 runs 14 residues. CDR1 and CDR2 from the germline V gene are SEHNR and FQNEAQ (reference sequence). The CDR3 coding sequence is TGTGCCAGCAGCGCACTCTTAGGTATTTTCAGCTACACCTTC. Its translation: CASSALLGIFSYTF.

This clonotype was picked up many times. The chain joins TRBV2 to TRBJ1-1, with 8 bases identical to TRBD1. Germline V gives CDR1 SNHLY, CDR2 FYNNEI. Losses at the gene ends were 3 bases for V and 0 bases for J; bases not matched to a gene: 6. There are 16 residues in the CDR3. The CDR3, as DNA: TGTGCCAGCAGTGATTGGCAGGGGGCTGTGAACACTGAAGCTTTCTTT. The encoded protein is CASSDWQGAVNTEAFF. Drawing the rest from reference TRBV2 and TRBJ1-1, the complete variable domain is EPEVTQTPSHQVTQMGQEVILRCVPISNHLYFYWYRQILGQKVEFLVSFYNNEISEKSEIFDDQFSVERPDGSNFTLKIRSTKLEDSAMYFCASSDWQGAVNTEAFFGQGTRLTVV.

The chain uses TRBV7-6 and TRBJ1-2; TRBD1 is a possible D gene (5 bases). CDR3 length: 16 residues. Trimming removed 1 base from V and 4 bases from J, with 16 bases in between. Looked up from germline, CDR1 is SGHVS and CDR2 is FNYEAQ. CDR3 DNA sequence: TGTGCCAGCAGCTTAGAGGCAGGCCAAGGGGCCTATGGCTACACCTTC. Translating gives CASSLEAGQGAYGYTF.

This clonotype was seen many times. The rearrangement uses TRBV6-2 or TRBV6-3 and TRBJ2-7; possible D gene TRBD2, 6 bases. Trimming stripped 2 bases from V and 5 bases from J, with 19 bases between. CDR3 length: 16 residues. CDR1 is MNHEY, CDR2 SVGEGT, per germline. The CDR3 reads CASSYARTPREDEQYF. The CDR3 coding sequence is TGTGCCAGCAGTTACGCGAGAACCCCTAGGGAGGACGAGCAGTACTTC.